These T cell receptor beta chains were read from a single sample in a study of T cell changes during pregnancy in multiple sclerosis. Libraries were prepared by immunoSEQ multiplex PCR; TCRdb keeps only in-frame clonotypes and omits some of them. The sample contains some 60,000 clones, roughly nine tenths of which appear only once. The input for sequencing was CD4+ T cells from peripheral blood mononuclear cells, taken in the first trimester of pregnancy. All receptors come from a female donor with multiple sclerosis, enrolled in a pregnancy study. Both conserved end residues are part of each CDR3. Fields, in order: CDR3 protein, V gene, J gene, D gene. D genes are given only for firm matches.

cdr3_aa: CASGDSSPVDYGYTF
v_call: TRBV5-1
j_call: TRBJ1-2
d_call: TRBD1

cdr3_aa: CASSRNTEAFF
v_call: TRBV7-2
j_call: TRBJ1-1
d_call: .

cdr3_aa: CASRGRSGEYNEQFF
v_call: TRBV2
j_call: TRBJ2-1
d_call: TRBD2

cdr3_aa: CASSLGTSEDTQYF
v_call: TRBV7-9
j_call: TRBJ2-3
d_call: TRBD2

cdr3_aa: CASSPRRQGRKDTQYF
v_call: TRBV27
j_call: TRBJ2-3
d_call: TRBD1

cdr3_aa: CATSKSTDTQYF
v_call: TRBV2
j_call: TRBJ2-3
d_call: .

cdr3_aa: CASSQEGQGSNEQFF
v_call: TRBV4-3
j_call: TRBJ2-1
d_call: TRBD1

cdr3_aa: CASSSEYEQYF
v_call: TRBV7-2
j_call: TRBJ2-7
d_call: .

cdr3_aa: CASSLGAYNEQFF
v_call: TRBV7-3
j_call: TRBJ2-1
d_call: .

cdr3_aa: CASSLLGEGSYEQYF
v_call: TRBV7-9
j_call: TRBJ2-7
d_call: .

cdr3_aa: CASSLAAGRPNTGELFF
v_call: TRBV7-8
j_call: TRBJ2-2
d_call: .

cdr3_aa: CASSTDSNYGYTF
v_call: TRBV6-6
j_call: TRBJ1-2
d_call: .

cdr3_aa: CASSPSRGLGTDTQYF
v_call: TRBV4-1
j_call: TRBJ2-3
d_call: TRBD2

cdr3_aa: CASRGEVSKQYF
v_call: TRBV28
j_call: TRBJ2-7
d_call: .

cdr3_aa: CASRDRVGYGYTF
v_call: TRBV7-2
j_call: TRBJ1-2
d_call: TRBD1

cdr3_aa: CAWSNAGTEAFF
v_call: TRBV30
j_call: TRBJ1-1
d_call: .

cdr3_aa: CSVEARGATGEKLFF
v_call: TRBV29-1
j_call: TRBJ1-4
d_call: .

cdr3_aa: CASSLAGGEGYTF
v_call: TRBV7-6
j_call: TRBJ1-2
d_call: .

cdr3_aa: CASSLGPSGATNEKLFF
v_call: TRBV27
j_call: TRBJ1-4
d_call: .

cdr3_aa: CASRDSINTEAFF
v_call: TRBV7-2
j_call: TRBJ1-1
d_call: TRBD1

cdr3_aa: CASSRTSGGLTGELFF
v_call: TRBV11-2
j_call: TRBJ2-2
d_call: TRBD2

cdr3_aa: CATSRDAAAFNEKLFF
v_call: TRBV15
j_call: TRBJ1-4
d_call: .

cdr3_aa: CASMKGPNTEAFF
v_call: TRBV27
j_call: TRBJ1-1
d_call: .

cdr3_aa: CASSQGQGRHQPQHF
v_call: TRBV4-3
j_call: TRBJ1-5
d_call: TRBD1

cdr3_aa: CASSHRVDGFGTEAFF
v_call: TRBV4-2
j_call: TRBJ1-1
d_call: .

cdr3_aa: CASSLASYNSPLHF
v_call: TRBV11-1
j_call: TRBJ1-6
d_call: .

cdr3_aa: CASSGGQGAYILNNSPLHF
v_call: TRBV18
j_call: TRBJ1-6
d_call: TRBD1

cdr3_aa: CASSPRGRGAASTDTQYF
v_call: TRBV7-9
j_call: TRBJ2-3
d_call: TRBD2

cdr3_aa: CASSSGQGIYGYTF
v_call: TRBV19
j_call: TRBJ1-2
d_call: .

cdr3_aa: CASSRGQAGANVLTF
v_call: TRBV5-8
j_call: TRBJ2-6
d_call: .

cdr3_aa: CASSLLHDPAGEQYF
v_call: TRBV7-9
j_call: TRBJ2-7
d_call: .

cdr3_aa: CASTHGGASYNEQFF
v_call: TRBV28
j_call: TRBJ2-1
d_call: .

cdr3_aa: CASSRQGHDNEQFF
v_call: TRBV6-4
j_call: TRBJ2-1
d_call: TRBD1

cdr3_aa: CASSVDGSGGSYEQYF
v_call: TRBV9
j_call: TRBJ2-7
d_call: TRBD2

cdr3_aa: CAICAGTADTEAFF
v_call: TRBV10-3
j_call: TRBJ1-1
d_call: TRBD1

cdr3_aa: CASSLSSGGSTDTQYF
v_call: TRBV6-4
j_call: TRBJ2-3
d_call: TRBD2

cdr3_aa: CASSRTTGGETQYF
v_call: TRBV9
j_call: TRBJ2-5
d_call: TRBD1

cdr3_aa: CASSAVRQPQHF
v_call: TRBV5-6
j_call: TRBJ1-5
d_call: .

cdr3_aa: CASSLLRSEAFF
v_call: TRBV7-9
j_call: TRBJ1-1
d_call: .

cdr3_aa: CAWDRGNNQPQHF
v_call: TRBV30
j_call: TRBJ1-5
d_call: TRBD1

cdr3_aa: CASSQEGQRGGDTQYF
v_call: TRBV4-2
j_call: TRBJ2-3
d_call: TRBD2

cdr3_aa: CASSLGGADNEQFF
v_call: TRBV7-9
j_call: TRBJ2-1
d_call: .

cdr3_aa: CASSPGQLSSYEQYF
v_call: TRBV21-1
j_call: TRBJ2-7
d_call: .

cdr3_aa: CASRHDRVDTEAFF
v_call: TRBV5-1
j_call: TRBJ1-1
d_call: TRBD1

cdr3_aa: CAWIGQYREKLFF
v_call: TRBV30
j_call: TRBJ1-4
d_call: .

cdr3_aa: CASSPGQGSYGYTF
v_call: TRBV5-6
j_call: TRBJ1-2
d_call: TRBD1

cdr3_aa: CALHRGRAEQYF
v_call: TRBV30
j_call: .
d_call: TRBD1

cdr3_aa: CASSPYGGRNNEQFF
v_call: TRBV11-2
j_call: TRBJ2-1
d_call: .

cdr3_aa: CASSPQAGDTQYF
v_call: TRBV18
j_call: TRBJ2-3
d_call: TRBD2

cdr3_aa: CASSQGSRGEKLFF
v_call: TRBV14
j_call: TRBJ1-4
d_call: .

cdr3_aa: CASSRGERAFF
v_call: TRBV19
j_call: TRBJ1-1
d_call: .

cdr3_aa: CASSEDAGGLYTDTQYF
v_call: TRBV6-1
j_call: TRBJ2-3
d_call: TRBD2

cdr3_aa: CASSTASGGTYEQYF
v_call: TRBV7-2
j_call: TRBJ2-7
d_call: TRBD2

cdr3_aa: CASSPEEVAGTDTQYF
v_call: TRBV18
j_call: TRBJ2-3
d_call: .

cdr3_aa: CASSSVAGGYNEQFF
v_call: TRBV5-1
j_call: TRBJ2-1
d_call: TRBD2